The 17 T cell receptor beta chains below come from one sample, sequenced in a study of cytomegalovirus exposure and HLA in healthy donors. It was with 60 Vbeta and 13 Jbeta primers that the PCR ran. Assay: immunoSEQ multiplex PCR; the TCRdb copy retains only in-frame clones and omits some. The sample lists roughly 93,000 clones; around three quarters were seen once. Material: PBMCs. The source is a human donor in good health.

This clone was observed a few times. The chain has TRBV11-3 and TRBJ2-7; 9 nucleotides align to TRBD2. The CDR3 covers 14 residues. CDR1 and CDR2 (germline): SGHNT, YENEEA. Unmatched junction bases numbered 6, after V lost 4 bases and J lost 5 bases. CDR3 sequence reads: CASSSRGLAHEQYF. The CDR3 nucleotides are TGTGCCAGCAGCTCCAGGGGACTAGCCCACGAGCAGTACTTC.

The chain joins TRBV5-5 to TRBJ1-1, with 10 bases identical to TRBD1. This CDR3 has 13 amino acids. The trim removed 4 bases at V and 8 bases at J, leaving 5 bases unmatched. The germline V gene encodes CDR1 SGHKS and CDR2 YYEKEE (reference sequence). CDR3 region: CASSRDRGCEAFF. The CDR3 coding sequence is TGTGCCAGCAGCCGGGACAGGGGTTGCGAAGCTTTCTTT. Full variable domain (remainder filled in from reference TRBV5-5 and TRBJ1-1): DAGVTQSPTHLIKTRGQQVTLRCSPISGHKSVSWYQQVLGQGPQFIFQYYEKEERGRGNFPDRFSARQFPNYSSELNVNALLLGDSALYLCASSRDRGCEAFFGQGTRLTVV.

The sample holds one count of this clone. The rearrangement uses TRBV13 and TRBJ1-3, with D uncertain. The germline V gene encodes CDR1 PRHDT and CDR2 FYEKMQ (reference sequence). The CDR3 covers 12 residues. Between the trimmed V and J ends, which lost 2 bases and 4 bases, there was a span of 3 bases. The CDR3: CASSLLGNTIYF. CDR3 nucleotides: TGTGCCAGCAGCTTACTGGGAAACACCATATATTTT.

V is TRBV10-2 and J is TRBJ1-2; a weak D match, TRBD1 (6 bases). Trimming shortened V by 0 bases and J by 4 bases, and 12 bases separated the two germline ends. Germline assignment: CDR1 WSHSY and CDR2 SAAADI. The CDR3 consists of 15 residues. In nucleotides, the CDR3 is TGCGCCAGCAGTGAGTCCCACAGGGATCTCTATGGCTACACCTTC. Amino acid sequence: CASSESHRDLYGYTF.

V is TRBV4-3 and J is TRBJ2-1; 10 bases fit TRBD2. Germline CDR1 reads LGHNA; CDR2 reads YSLEER. CDR3 size: 17 residues. The V segment lost 1 base and the J segment 5 bases; nucleotides outside the gene matches: 8. DNA for the CDR3: TGCGCCAGCAGCCAAGTTAGGGCTAGCGGGAGCCACAATGAGCAGTTCTTC. Amino acid sequence: CASSQVRASGSHNEQFF.

In this sample, this clone turned up a few times. The J gene is TRBJ1-5, the V gene TRBV5-1; 9 bases are shared with TRBD1. V was pared by 4 bases and J by 0 bases, with 2 bases of the junction left unmatched. The V gene's germline CDR1 is SGHRS and CDR2 YFSETQ. The CDR3 is 15 residues long. The CDR3, as DNA: TGCGCCAGCAGCCAGACAGGGGGTAGCAATCAGCCCCAGCATTTT. Its protein product is CASSQTGGSNQPQHF.

This clone was observed a single time. J is TRBJ2-7 and V is TRBV6-6, with 7 bases fitting TRBD1. This CDR3 comprises 14 residues. CDR1 and CDR2 from the germline V gene are MNHNY and SVGAGI (reference sequence). V lost 8 bases to trimming and J lost 0 bases; unmatched junction nucleotides: 7. CDR3 coding DNA: TGTGCCAGCTTAAGACAGGGAACCTCCTACGAGCAGTACTTC. Residues: CASLRQGTSYEQYF.

The chain is built from TRBV19 and TRBJ2-3, with D uncertain. This CDR3 is built from 15 residues. V was cut by 3 bases and J by 1 base, with 11 bases left in between. Germline V gene lookup returns CDR1 LNHDA and CDR2 SQIVND (reference sequence). The chain's CDR3 is CASSIGTSGTDTQYF. The CDR3 DNA reads as TGTGCCAGTAGTATCGGAACCAGCGGCACAGATACGCAGTATTTT.

The gene calls are TRBV27 and TRBJ1-5; D call uncertain. The CDR3 loop spans 15 amino acids. The V end lost 0 bases, the J end lost 3 bases, and 9 bases lay between the germline ends. From germline, CDR1 is MNHEY and CDR2 SMNVEV (reference sequence). The CDR3 sequence: CASSLSPNFNQPQHF. The CDR3 region has the DNA TGTGCCAGCAGTTTATCCCCGAACTTCAATCAGCCCCAGCATTTT.

Note on this clone: Given a far larger clone just one base away, this is likely a sequencing read error. The chain couples TRBV5-1 to TRBJ2-1; D possibly corresponds to TRBD1 (6 bases). This CDR3 comprises 12 residues. Germline lookup yields CDR1 SGHRS and CDR2 YFSETQ. Trimming took off 3 bases at V and 8 bases at J, with 9 bases between the two ends. The DNA for the CDR3 is TGCGCCAGCAGCTACCAGGGGTATGAGCAGTTCTTC. Translation: CASSYQGYEQFF. The full variable domain, with the rest looked up from reference TRBV5-1 and TRBJ2-1, is KAGVTQTPRYLIKTRGQQVTLSCSPISGHRSVSWYQQTPGQGLQFLFEYFSETQRNKGNFPGRFSGRQFSNSRSEMNVSTLELGDSALYLCASSYQGYEQFFGPGTRLTVL.

The V and J genes are TRBV5-4 and TRBJ1-2; 7 bases fit TRBD1. The CDR3 contains 14 residues. CDR1 SGHNT and CDR2 YYREEE come from the germline V gene (reference sequence). Losses at the gene ends were 1 base for V and 4 bases for J; bases not matched to a gene: 4. This CDR3 reads CASSLTGAGYGYTF. The CDR3 bases are TGTGCCAGCAGCTTGACAGGGGCTGGCTATGGCTACACCTTC.

This chain connects TRBV7-9 to TRBJ2-4; no clear D gene. CDR1 and CDR2 (germline): SEHNR, FQNEAQ (reference sequence). The germline V and J ends were trimmed by 5 bases and 5 bases, with 10 bases remaining between them. The CDR3 covers 13 residues. DNA of the CDR3: TGTGCCAGCAGCCCTAGACTTGAAAACATTCAGTACTTC. This translates into CASSPRLENIQYF.

The gene calls are TRBV9 and TRBJ1-1; TRBD1 matches 8 bases. The length of the CDR3 is 15 residues. CDR1 and CDR2 (germline): SGDLS, YYNGEE. V was clipped by 4 bases and J by 10 bases; unmatched bases: 15. The CDR3 here is CASSQIRGPDLGAFF. In DNA form, the CDR3 reads TGTGCCAGCAGCCAGATCAGGGGGCCGGATCTGGGAGCTTTCTTT.

The gene calls are TRBV5-4 and TRBJ2-5; 7 bases agree with TRBD1. The length of the CDR3 is 13 residues. V dropped 4 bases and J dropped 2; count of bases not matched to a gene: 2. Germline loops: CDR1 SGHNT, CDR2 YYREEE (reference sequence). CDR3 amino acids: CASSPGQQETQYF. CDR3 nucleotides: TGTGCCAGCAGCCCGGGACAGCAAGAGACCCAGTACTTC. The entire variable domain, with the rest obtained from reference TRBV5-4 and TRBJ2-5, is as follows: ETGVTQSPTHLIKTRGQQVTLRCSSQSGHNTVSWYQQALGQGPQFIFQYYREEENGRGNFPPRFSGLQFPNYSSELNVNALELDDSALYLCASSPGQQETQYFGPGTRLLVL.

The chain is built from TRBV5-8 and TRBJ2-7, with a tentative D call TRBD1 (6 bases). CDR1 and CDR2 (germline): SGHTS, YDEGEE. V lost 5 bases and J lost 2, with 17 bases in between. The CDR3 sequence is 15 residues long. The DNA of the CDR3 is TGTGCCAGCAGTCTCAGGGGAATGGGCACCTACGAGCAGTACTTC. It encodes CASSLRGMGTYEQYF.

The chain combines TRBV5-8 with TRBJ2-2, with 8 nucleotides matching TRBD1. The germline V gene has CDR1 SGHTS and CDR2 YDEGEE. The J segment lost 2 bases and the V segment lost 4 bases, leaving 7 bases of the junction unmatched. This CDR3 is built from 16 residues. In nucleotides, the CDR3 is TGTGCCAGCAGCAAAGACAGGGGCGGAAACACCGGGGAGCTGTTTTTT. This codes for CASSKDRGGNTGELFF.

The chain employs TRBV6-1 and TRBJ2-2; 9 bases fit TRBD1. CDR3 size: 16 residues. From germline, CDR1 is MNHNS and CDR2 SASEGT. The V segment lost 2 bases and the J segment 2 bases; nucleotides outside the gene matches: 3. The CDR3 spells CASSERTGGNTGELFF. CDR3 nucleotide sequence: TGTGCCAGCAGTGAAAGAACAGGGGGCAACACCGGGGAGCTGTTTTTT.